A single T cell receptor beta chain is shown here with its context. The data were taken from a study of memory B cells and T cells in multiple sclerosis. Profiled with immunoSEQ multiplex PCR; TCRdb holds only in-frame clones, not every one. In the table there are several thousand clones, about 60% of which are singletons. The specimen was memory (CD45RO+) CD8+ T cells from blood. The sequence was obtained from a human donor with multiple sclerosis.

For the CDR3, the DNA is TGTGCCAGCAGCGACCTAGCGGCAGATGAGCAGTTCTTC. It specifies CASSDLAADEQFF. The chain combines TRBV5-4 with TRBJ2-1; 7 bases fit TRBD2. Losses at the gene ends were 4 bases for V and 8 bases for J; bases not matched to a gene: 6. The CDR3 contains 13 residues. The V gene's germline CDR1 is SGHNT and CDR2 YYREEE (reference sequence).